A selection of T cell receptor beta chains follows, all from one sample in a study of T-cell memory formation after mild COVID-19. TCRdb ran MiXCR on the 5' RACE reads and lists one entry per CDR3 protein. Of about 210,000 distinct CDR3 sequences in the sample, 8% to 11% were seen once. Sequenced sample: PBMCs or a T cell subset sorted from them (not recorded which). The receptors stem from a man aged 18 to 35 who had mild COVID-19 (a few samples of this study predate the infection). Cell type and time point are not known. CDR3s include the opening cysteine and the closing phenylalanine or tryptophan. D genes are given only for firm matches.

J gene | D gene | CDR3 length | V gene | CDR3 protein
TRBJ2-5 | TRBD2 | 17 | TRBV6-5 | CASIPGLAGGPPETQYF
TRBJ2-3 | . | 11 | TRBV7-8 | CATQHTDTQYF
TRBJ2-2 | . | 16 | TRBV5-1 | CASSSPTGSVSGELFF
TRBJ2-3 | . | 14 | TRBV7-2 | CASSRDFYTDTQYF
TRBJ1-5 | . | 14 | TRBV28 | CASSGGTWGQPQHF
TRBJ1-1 | . | 13 | TRBV27 | CASSLGLFTEAFF
TRBJ1-1 | . | 9 | TRBV20-1 | CSARQEAFF
TRBJ2-3 | . | 16 | TRBV25-1 | CASSALGGAQTDTQYF
TRBJ1-5 | . | 18 | TRBV19 | CASSPPDLTTYSNQPQHF
TRBJ1-1 | . | 13 | TRBV5-1 | CASSLSQYTEAFF
TRBJ1-1 | . | 11 | TRBV19 | CASSMGVAAFF